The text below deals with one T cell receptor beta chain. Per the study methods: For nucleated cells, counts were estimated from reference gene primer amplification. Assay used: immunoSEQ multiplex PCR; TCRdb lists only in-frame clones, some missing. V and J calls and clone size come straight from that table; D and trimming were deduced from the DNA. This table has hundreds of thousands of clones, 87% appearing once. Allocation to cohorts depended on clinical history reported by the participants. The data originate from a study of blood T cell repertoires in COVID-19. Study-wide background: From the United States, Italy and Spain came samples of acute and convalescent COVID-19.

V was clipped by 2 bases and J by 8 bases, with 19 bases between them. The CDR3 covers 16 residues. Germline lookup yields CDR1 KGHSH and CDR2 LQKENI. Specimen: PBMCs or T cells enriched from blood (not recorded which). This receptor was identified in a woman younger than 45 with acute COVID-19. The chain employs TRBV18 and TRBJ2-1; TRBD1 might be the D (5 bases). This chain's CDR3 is CASSPGAPPNLDEQFF. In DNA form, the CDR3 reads TGTGCCAGCTCACCAGGGGCGCCTCCGAATCTGGATGAGCAGTTCTTC.